This T cell receptor beta chain was documented in a study of T cell changes during pregnancy in multiple sclerosis (dated by TCRdb to the late 2010s). The study in broad terms: In women with multiple sclerosis, the researchers looked at how the T cell repertoire shifted as pregnancy progressed.

The method was the immunoSEQ multiplex PCR assay. TCRdb holds this immuneACCESS table with in-frame rearrangements only. Some clones are missing; in checked studies, unresolved V genes explain under half, and the rest has no known cause. Recorded for this sample are around 75,000 clones; about 89% of them occurred a single time. The ten largest make up more than 0.8% of the sample. About this clone: Its antigen remains unidentified. No base qualities exist here, and no much larger clone lies one base off it.

V and J are truncated by 4 bases and 7 bases respectively, leaving an intervening sequence of 19 bases. From its cysteine to its phenylalanine, the CDR3 spans 15 amino acids. The retained sequence is limited to the CDR3, 45 bases, with the frame set at the first base. CDR1 and CDR2, looked up from the germline V gene (reference sequence), are MNHEY and SMNVEV. The sample was peripheral blood, taken in the first trimester of pregnancy. The sequence joins TRBV27 to TRBJ1-2; no D gene is confidently identified. The sequence was collected from a female donor in good health, enrolled as a control in a pregnancy study. The encoded CDR3 is CASSSRVGPEGGYTF. Read as DNA, the sequence is TGTGCCAGCAGTTCAAGGGTAGGCCCCGAGGGTGGCTACACCTTC.